This TCR beta chain was obtained from a study of CD8+ T cells in alopecia areata. Notes on the study in general: More clonal than normal scalp was lesional scalp, particularly alopecia totalis/universalis.

Punch biopsies of lesional scalp, plus peripheral blood, were taken from alopecia areata patients. Investigators sorted PBMCs to obtain both CD4+ and CD8+ T cells. Sequencing used cDNA as its template, made by extracting RNA and reverse transcribing it. Only in-frame clones appear in the TCRdb table, and some are missing; sequencing was by immunoSEQ multiplex PCR. The table has roughly 150,000 clones, under 60% seen once. This CDR3 contains 10 residues. The germline V and J ends were trimmed by 3 bases and 10 bases, with 6 bases remaining between them. CDR1 is SNHLY and CDR2 is FYNNEI in the germline V gene. This clone appeared a few times. The antigen remains undetermined.

The TCR was taken from a human donor with alopecia areata. The sample was CD8+ T cells sorted from blood, taken at week 0. The V call is TRBV2, the J call TRBJ2-5, with D possibly matching TRBD2 (5 bases). CDR3 nucleotides: TGTGCCAGCAGTGAGAGGGTCCAGTACTTC. It yields the protein CASSERVQYF.